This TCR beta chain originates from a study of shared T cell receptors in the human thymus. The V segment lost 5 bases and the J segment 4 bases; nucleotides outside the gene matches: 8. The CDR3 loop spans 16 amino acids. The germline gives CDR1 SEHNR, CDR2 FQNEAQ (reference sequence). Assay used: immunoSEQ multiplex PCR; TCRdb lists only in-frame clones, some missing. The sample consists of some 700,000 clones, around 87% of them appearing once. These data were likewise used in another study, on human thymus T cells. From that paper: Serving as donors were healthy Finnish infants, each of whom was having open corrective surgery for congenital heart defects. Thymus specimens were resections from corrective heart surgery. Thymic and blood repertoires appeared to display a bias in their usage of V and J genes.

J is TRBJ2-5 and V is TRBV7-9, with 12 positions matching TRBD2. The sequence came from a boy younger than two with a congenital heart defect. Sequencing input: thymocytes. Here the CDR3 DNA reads TGTGCCAGCAGCACTCGACTAGCGGGAGAAGTAGAGACCCAGTACTTC. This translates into CASSTRLAGEVETQYF.